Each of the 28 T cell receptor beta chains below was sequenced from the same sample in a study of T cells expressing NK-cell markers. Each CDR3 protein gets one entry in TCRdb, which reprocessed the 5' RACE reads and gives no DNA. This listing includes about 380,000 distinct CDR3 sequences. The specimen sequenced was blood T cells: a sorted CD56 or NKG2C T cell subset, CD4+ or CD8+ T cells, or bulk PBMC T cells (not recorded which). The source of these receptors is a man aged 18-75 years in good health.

Here the CDR3 reads CSASPNRPGNEQYF. The chain recombines TRBV20-1 with TRBJ2-7. The germline CDR1 and CDR2 sequences are DFQATT and SNEGSKA (reference sequence). The CDR3 loop spans 14 amino acids.

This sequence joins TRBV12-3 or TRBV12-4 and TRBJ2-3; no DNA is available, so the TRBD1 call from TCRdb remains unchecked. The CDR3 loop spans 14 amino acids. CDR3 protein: CASTWGESTDTQYF.

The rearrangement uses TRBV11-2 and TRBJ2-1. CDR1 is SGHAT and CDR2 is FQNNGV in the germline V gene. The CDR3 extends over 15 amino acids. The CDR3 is CASSSSYDVHNEQFF.

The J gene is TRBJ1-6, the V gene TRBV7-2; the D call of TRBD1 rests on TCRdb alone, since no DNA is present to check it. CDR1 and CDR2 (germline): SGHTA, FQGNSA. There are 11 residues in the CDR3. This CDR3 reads CASSQRAGLHF. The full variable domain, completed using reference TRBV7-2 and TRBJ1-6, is GAGVSQSPSNKVTEKGKDVELRCDPISGHTALYWYRQSLGQGLEFLIYFQGNSAPDKSGLPSDRFSAERTGGSVSTLTIQRTQQEDSAVYLCASSQRAGLHFGNGTRLTVT.

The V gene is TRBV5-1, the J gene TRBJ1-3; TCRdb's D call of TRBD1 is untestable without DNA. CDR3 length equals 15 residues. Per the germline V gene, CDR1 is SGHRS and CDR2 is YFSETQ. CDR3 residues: CASSRQSDSGNTIYF.

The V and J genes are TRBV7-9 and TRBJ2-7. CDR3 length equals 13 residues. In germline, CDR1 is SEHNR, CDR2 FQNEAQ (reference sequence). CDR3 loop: CASSLGRYYEQYF. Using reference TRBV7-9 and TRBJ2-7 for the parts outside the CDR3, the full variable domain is DTGVSQNPRHKITKRGQNVTFRCDPISEHNRLYWYRQTLGQGPEFLTYFQNEAQLEKSRLLSDRFSAERPKGSFSTLEIQRTEQGDSAMYLCASSLGRYYEQYFGPGTRLTVT.

The CDR3 region is CSARDLRLGPRNTQYF. J is TRBJ2-3 and V is TRBV20-1; TCRdb's assignment of TRBD2 cannot be checked, as there is no DNA. The CDR3 loop spans 16 amino acids. Looked up from germline, CDR1 is DFQATT and CDR2 is SNEGSKA (reference sequence).

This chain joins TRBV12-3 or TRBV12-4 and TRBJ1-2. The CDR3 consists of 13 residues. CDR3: CASSLTAGYGYTF.

This CDR3 reads CSARGSGLAATVYNEQFF. The chain joins TRBV20-1 to TRBJ2-1; there is no DNA to check the TCRdb D call of TRBD2. CDR3 length equals 18 residues. Germline V gene data show CDR1 as DFQATT and CDR2 as SNEGSKA (reference sequence).

The CDR3 sequence: CATGGGTLNTEAFF. The rearrangement joins TRBV6-1 to TRBJ1-1; lacking DNA, the TRBD1 call made by TCRdb goes unchecked. The CDR3 sequence is 14 residues long. CDR1 and CDR2 (germline): MNHNS, SASEGT.

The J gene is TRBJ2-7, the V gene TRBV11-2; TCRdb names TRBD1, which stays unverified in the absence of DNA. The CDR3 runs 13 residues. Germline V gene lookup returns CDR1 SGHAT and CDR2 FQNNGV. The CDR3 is CASSLDRGREQYF.

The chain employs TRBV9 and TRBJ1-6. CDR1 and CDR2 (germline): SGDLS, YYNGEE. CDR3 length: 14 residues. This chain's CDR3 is CASSVGRGNSPLHF.

The CDR3 loop is CSASLFASGGAKTQYF. This sequence joins TRBV20-1 and TRBJ2-5; checking the TCRdb D call of TRBD2 is not possible without DNA. Germline assignment: CDR1 DFQATT and CDR2 SNEGSKA (reference sequence). This CDR3 spans 16 amino acids.

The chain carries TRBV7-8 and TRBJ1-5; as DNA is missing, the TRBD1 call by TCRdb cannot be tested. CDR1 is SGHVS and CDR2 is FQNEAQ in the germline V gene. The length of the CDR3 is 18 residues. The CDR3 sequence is CASSPRGDRGLGNQPQHF.

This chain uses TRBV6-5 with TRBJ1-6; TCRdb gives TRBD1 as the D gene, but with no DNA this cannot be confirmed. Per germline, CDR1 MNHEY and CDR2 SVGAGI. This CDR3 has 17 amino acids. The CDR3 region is CASSYSRTGFYNSPLHF.

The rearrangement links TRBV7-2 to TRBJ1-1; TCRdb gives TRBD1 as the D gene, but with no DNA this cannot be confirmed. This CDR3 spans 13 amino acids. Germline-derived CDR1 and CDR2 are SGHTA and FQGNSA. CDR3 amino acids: CASSLTGVFEAFF.

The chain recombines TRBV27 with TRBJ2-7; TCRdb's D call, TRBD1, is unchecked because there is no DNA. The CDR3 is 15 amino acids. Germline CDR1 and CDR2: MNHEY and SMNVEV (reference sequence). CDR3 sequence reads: CASGIDRGHGYEQYF.

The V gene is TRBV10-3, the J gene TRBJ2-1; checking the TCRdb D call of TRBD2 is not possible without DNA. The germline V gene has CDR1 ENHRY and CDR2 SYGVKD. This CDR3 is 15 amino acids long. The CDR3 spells CAITPGLATNNEQFF.

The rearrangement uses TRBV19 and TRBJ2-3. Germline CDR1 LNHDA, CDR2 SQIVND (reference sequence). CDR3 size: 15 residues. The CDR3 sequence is CASSIDNRYTDTQYF. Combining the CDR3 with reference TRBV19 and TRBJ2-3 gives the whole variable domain DGGITQSPKYLFRKEGQNVTLSCEQNLNHDAMYWYRQDPGQGLRLIYYSQIVNDFQKGDIAEGYSVSREKKESFPLTVTSAQKNPTAFYLCASSIDNRYTDTQYFGPGTRLTVL.

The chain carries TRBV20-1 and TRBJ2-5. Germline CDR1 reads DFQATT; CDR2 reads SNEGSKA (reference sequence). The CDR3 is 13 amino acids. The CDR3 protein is CSYPEPNQETQYF.

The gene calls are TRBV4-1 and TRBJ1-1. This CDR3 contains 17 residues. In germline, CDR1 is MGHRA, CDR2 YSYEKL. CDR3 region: CASSQEGTTLLNTEAFF.

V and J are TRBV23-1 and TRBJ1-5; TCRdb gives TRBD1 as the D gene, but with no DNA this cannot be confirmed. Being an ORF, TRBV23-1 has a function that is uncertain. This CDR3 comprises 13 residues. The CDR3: CASRRGHSQPQHF.

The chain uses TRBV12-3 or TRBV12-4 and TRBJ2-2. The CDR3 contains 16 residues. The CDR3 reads CASSLAWGNFPGELFF.

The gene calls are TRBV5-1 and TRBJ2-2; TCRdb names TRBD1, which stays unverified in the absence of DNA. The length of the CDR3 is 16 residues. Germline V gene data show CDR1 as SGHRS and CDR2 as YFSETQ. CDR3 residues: CASSPGQGPYTGELFF.

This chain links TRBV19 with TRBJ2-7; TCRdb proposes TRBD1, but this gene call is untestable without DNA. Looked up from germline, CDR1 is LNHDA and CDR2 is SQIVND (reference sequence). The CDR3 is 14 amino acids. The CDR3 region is CASRGTGRRHEQYF.

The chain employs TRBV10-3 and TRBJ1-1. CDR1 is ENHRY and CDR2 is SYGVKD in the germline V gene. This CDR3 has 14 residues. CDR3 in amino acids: CAISEGRTSGWAFF.

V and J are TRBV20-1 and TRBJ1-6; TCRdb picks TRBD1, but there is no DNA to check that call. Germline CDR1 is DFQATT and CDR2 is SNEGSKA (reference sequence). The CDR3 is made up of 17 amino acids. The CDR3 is CSARGGDTGAYNSPLHF.

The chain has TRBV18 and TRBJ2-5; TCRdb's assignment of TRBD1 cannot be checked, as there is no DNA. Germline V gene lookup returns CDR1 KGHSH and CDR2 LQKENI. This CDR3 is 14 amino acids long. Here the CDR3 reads CASSLRSQGETQYF.